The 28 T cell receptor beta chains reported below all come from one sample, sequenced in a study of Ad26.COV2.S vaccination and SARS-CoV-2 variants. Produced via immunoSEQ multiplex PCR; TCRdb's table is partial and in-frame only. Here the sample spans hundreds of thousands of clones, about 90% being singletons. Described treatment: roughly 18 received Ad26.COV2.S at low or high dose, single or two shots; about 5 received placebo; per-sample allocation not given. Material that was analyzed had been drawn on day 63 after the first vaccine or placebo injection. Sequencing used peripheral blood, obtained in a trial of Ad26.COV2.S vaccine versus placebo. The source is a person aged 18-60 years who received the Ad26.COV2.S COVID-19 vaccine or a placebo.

The CDR3 region is CASSQSPSGGAYEQYF. DNA of the CDR3: TGTGCCAGCAGCCAAAGTCCTAGCGGGGGGGCATACGAGCAGTACTTC. The chain has TRBV16 and TRBJ2-7; 12 bases map to TRBD2. Germline trimming cut 2 bases from V and 4 bases from J; bases unmatched to any gene: 6. There are 16 residues in the CDR3. CDR1 is KGHSY, CDR2 FQNENV, per germline.

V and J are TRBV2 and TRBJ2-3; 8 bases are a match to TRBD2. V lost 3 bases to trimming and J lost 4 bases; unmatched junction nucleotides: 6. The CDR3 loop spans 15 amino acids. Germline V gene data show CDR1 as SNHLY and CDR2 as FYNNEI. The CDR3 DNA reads TGTGCCAGCAGTGATCCGGGAGGGCCTGCAGATACGCAGTATTTT. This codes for CASSDPGGPADTQYF. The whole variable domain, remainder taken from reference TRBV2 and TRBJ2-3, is EPEVTQTPSHQVTQMGQEVILRCVPISNHLYFYWYRQILGQKVEFLVSFYNNEISEKSEIFDDQFSVERPDGSNFTLKIRSTKLEDSAMYFCASSDPGGPADTQYFGPGTRLTVL.

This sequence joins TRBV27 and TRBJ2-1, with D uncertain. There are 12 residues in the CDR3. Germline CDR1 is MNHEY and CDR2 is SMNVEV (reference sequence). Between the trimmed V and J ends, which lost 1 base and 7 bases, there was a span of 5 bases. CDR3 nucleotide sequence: TGTGCCAGCAGTTTATTCCCAAATGAGCAGTTCTTC. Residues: CASSLFPNEQFF.

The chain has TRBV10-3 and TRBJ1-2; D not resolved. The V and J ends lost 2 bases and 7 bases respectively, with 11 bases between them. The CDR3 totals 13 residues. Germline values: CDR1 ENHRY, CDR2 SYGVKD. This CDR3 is CAISERADPGYTF. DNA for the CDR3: TGTGCCATCAGTGAGCGGGCAGATCCTGGCTACACCTTC.

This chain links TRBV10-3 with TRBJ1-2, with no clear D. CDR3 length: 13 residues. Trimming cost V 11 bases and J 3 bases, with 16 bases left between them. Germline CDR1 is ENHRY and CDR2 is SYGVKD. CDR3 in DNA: TGTGCCGTCGGTGCGGTTGGGGACTATGGCTACACCTTC. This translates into CAVGAVGDYGYTF.

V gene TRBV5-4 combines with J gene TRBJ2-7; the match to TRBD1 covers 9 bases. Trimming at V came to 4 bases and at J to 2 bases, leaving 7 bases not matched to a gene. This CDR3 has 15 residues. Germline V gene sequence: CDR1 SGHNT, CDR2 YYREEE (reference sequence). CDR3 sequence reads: CASSGGTGTPYEQYF. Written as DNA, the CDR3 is TGTGCCAGCAGCGGGGGGACAGGGACCCCCTACGAGCAGTACTTC. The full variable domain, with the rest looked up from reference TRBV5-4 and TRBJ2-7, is ETGVTQSPTHLIKTRGQQVTLRCSSQSGHNTVSWYQQALGQGPQFIFQYYREEENGRGNFPPRFSGLQFPNYSSELNVNALELDDSALYLCASSGGTGTPYEQYFGPGTRLTVT.

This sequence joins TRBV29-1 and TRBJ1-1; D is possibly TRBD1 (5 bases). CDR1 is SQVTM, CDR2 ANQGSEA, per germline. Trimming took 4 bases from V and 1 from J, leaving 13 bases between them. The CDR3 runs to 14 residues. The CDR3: CSVALGRGNTEAFF. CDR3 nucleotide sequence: TGCAGCGTTGCCTTGGGGAGGGGGAACACTGAAGCTTTCTTT.

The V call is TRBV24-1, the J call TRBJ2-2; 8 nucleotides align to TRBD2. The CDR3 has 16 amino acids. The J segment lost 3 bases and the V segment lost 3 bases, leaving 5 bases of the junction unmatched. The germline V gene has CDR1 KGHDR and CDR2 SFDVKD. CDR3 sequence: CATSDDRGRHTGELFF. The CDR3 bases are TGTGCCACCAGTGATGATCGCGGGAGGCACACCGGGGAGCTGTTTTTT.

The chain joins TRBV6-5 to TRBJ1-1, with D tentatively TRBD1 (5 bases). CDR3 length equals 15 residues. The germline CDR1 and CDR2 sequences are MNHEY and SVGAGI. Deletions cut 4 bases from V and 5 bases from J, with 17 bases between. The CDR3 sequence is CASSWGGSVVTEAFF. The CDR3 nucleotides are TGTGCCAGCAGTTGGGGGGGGTCGGTGGTTACTGAAGCTTTCTTT.

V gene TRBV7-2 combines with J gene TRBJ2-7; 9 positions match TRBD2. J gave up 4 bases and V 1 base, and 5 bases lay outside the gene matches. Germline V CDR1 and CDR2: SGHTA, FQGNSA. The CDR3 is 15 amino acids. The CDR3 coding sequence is TGTGCCAGCAGCTTAGTTTGGCGGGAGGGGTACGAGCAGTACTTC. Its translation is CASSLVWREGYEQYF.

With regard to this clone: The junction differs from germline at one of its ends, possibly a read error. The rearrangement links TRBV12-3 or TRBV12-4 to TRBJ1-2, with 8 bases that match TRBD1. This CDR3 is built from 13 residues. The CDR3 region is CASSPPGDRLVAF. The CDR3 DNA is TGTGCCAGCAGTCCCCCTGGGGACAGGCTTGTCGCCTTC.

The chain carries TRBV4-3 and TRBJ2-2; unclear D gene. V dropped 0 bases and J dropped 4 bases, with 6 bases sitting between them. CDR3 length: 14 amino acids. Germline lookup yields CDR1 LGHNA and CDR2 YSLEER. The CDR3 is CASSQDLGTGELFF. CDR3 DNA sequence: TGCGCCAGCAGCCAAGACCTGGGCACCGGGGAGCTGTTTTTT.

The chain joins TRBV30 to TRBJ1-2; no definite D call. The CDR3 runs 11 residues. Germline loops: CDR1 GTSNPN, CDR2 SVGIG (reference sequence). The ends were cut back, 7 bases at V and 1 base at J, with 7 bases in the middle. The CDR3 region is CASRGNYGYTF. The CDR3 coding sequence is TGTGCCTCAAGAGGTAACTATGGCTACACCTTC.

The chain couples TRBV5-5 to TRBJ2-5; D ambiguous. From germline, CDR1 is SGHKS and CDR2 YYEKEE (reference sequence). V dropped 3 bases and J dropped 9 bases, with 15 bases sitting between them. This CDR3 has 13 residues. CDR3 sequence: CASSWTSVQAQYF. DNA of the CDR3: TGTGCCAGCAGCTGGACCTCTGTGCAGGCCCAGTACTTC.

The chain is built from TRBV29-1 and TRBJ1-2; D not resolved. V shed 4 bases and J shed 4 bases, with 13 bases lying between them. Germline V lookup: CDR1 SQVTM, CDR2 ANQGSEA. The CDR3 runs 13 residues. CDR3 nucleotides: TGCAGCGTTGGCCCACAGAGCCTCTATGGCTACACCTTC. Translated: CSVGPQSLYGYTF.

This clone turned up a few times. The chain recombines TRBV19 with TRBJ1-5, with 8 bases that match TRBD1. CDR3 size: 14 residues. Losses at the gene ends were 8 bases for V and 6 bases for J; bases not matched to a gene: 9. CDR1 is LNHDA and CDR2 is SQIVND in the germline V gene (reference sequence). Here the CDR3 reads CASLDRASGQPQHF. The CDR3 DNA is TGTGCCAGTTTGGACAGGGCCAGTGGTCAGCCCCAGCATTTT.

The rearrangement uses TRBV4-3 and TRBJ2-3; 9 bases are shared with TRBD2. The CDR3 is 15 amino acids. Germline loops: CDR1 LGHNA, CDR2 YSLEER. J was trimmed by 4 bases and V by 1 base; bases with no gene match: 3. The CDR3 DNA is TGCGCCAGCAGCCAAGGCGGGGGGGCCTCAGATACGCAGTATTTT. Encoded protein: CASSQGGGASDTQYF.

The CDR3 bases are TGTGCCAGCAGCTTAGGCGGTCTAGCGCACAATGAGCAGTTCTTC. Translated: CASSLGGLAHNEQFF. V and J are TRBV7-9 and TRBJ2-1, with D perhaps matching TRBD2 (6 bases). CDR3 size: 15 residues. Trimming left V 1 base short and J 5 bases short, with 12 bases between. In germline, CDR1 is SEHNR, CDR2 FQNEAQ (reference sequence).

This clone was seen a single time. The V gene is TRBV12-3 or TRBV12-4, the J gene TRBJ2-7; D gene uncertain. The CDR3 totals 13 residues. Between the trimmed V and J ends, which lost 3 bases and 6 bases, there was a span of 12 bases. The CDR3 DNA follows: TGTGCCAGCAGTTTCGGCCCCGCTTCCGAGCAGTACTTC. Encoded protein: CASSFGPASEQYF.

DNA of the CDR3: TGCAGCGTAGTACAGGGGGTGTCTAATGAAAAACTGTTTTTT. Its protein is CSVVQGVSNEKLFF. The chain combines TRBV29-1 with TRBJ1-4; 8 bases are shared with TRBD1. This CDR3 comprises 14 residues. Germline CDR1 is SQVTM and CDR2 is ANQGSEA. V shed 6 bases and J 3 bases; nucleotides not matched to a gene: 6.

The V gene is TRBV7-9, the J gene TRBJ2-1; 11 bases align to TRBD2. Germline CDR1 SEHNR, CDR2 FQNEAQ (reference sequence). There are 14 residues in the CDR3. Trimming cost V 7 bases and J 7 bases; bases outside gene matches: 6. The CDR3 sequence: CASNIAGGPNEQFF. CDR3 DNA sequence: TGTGCCAGCAACATAGCGGGAGGGCCGAATGAGCAGTTCTTC.

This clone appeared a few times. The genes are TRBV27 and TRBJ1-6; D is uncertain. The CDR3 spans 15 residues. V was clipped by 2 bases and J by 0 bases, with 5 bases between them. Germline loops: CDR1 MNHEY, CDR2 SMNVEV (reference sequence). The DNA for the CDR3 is TGTGCCAGCAGTTTAAGGAGCTCCTATAATTCACCCCTCCACTTT. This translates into CASSLRSSYNSPLHF.

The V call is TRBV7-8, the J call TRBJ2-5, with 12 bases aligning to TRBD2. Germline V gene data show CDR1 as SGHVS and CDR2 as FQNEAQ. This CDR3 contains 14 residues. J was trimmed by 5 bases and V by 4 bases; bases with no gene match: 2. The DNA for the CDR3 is TGTGCCAGCAGCTGGACTAGCGGGATGGAGACCCAGTACTTC. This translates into CASSWTSGMETQYF.

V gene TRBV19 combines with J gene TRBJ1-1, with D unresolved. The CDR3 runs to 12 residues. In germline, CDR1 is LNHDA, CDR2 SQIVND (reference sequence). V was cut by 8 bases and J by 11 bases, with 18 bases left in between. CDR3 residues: CASAGPGERAFF. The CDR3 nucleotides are TGTGCCAGTGCCGGGCCCGGGGAGAGGGCTTTCTTT.

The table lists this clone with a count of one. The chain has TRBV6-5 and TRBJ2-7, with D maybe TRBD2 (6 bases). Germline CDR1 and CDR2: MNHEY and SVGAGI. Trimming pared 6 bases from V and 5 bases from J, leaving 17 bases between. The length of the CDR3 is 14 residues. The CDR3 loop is CASRGLGSGDEQYF. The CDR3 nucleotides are TGTGCCAGCAGGGGACTCGGGAGCGGCGACGAGCAGTACTTC.

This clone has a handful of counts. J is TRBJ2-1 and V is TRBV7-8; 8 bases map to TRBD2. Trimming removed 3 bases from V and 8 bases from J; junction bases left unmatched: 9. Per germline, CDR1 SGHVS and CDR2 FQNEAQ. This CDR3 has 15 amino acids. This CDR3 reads CASSLGGTSYDEQFF. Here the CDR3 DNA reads TGTGCCAGCAGCTTGGGGGGGACTAGTTATGATGAGCAGTTCTTC.

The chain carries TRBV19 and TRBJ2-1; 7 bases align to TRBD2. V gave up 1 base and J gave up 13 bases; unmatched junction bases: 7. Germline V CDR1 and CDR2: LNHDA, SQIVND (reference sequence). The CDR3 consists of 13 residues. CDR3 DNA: TGTGCCAGTAGTATAGTCGCTAGCGGATCTCAGTTCTTC. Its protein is CASSIVASGSQFF.

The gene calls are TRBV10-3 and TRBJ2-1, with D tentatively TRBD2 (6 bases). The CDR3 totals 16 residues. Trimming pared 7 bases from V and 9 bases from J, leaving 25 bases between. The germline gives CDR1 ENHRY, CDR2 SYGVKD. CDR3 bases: TGTGCCATCAACAGCGCCGGGGGACCCCCGAGGACTGAGCAGTTCTTC. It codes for CAINSAGGPPRTEQFF.